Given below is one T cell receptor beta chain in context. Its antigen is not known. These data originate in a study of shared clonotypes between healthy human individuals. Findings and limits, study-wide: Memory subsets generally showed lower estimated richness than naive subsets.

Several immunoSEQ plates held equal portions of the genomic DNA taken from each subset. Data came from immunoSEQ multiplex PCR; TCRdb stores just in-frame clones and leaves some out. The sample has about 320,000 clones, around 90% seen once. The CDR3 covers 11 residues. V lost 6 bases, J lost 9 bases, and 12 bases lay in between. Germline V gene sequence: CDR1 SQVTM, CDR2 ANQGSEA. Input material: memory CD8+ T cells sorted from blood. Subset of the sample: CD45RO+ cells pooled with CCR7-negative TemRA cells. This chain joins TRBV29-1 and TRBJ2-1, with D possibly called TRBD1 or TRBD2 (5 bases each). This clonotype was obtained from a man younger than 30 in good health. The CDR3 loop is CSVELGVEQFF. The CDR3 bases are TGCAGCGTGGAACTAGGGGTTGAGCAGTTCTTC.